This TCR beta chain was found in a study of HIV-infected patients and healthy controls. This clonotype was picked up many times. Its specificity is not known. Whole blood was used without fractionation, so all unsorted peripheral T cells were included. Findings and limits, study-wide: Healthy controls carried many MAIT alpha-chain CDR3s, while HIV+ repertoires had few. HIV-infected patients shared fewer CDR3 sequences between individuals than healthy controls. Compared with controls, mean Gini indices were significantly raised in HIV-infected repertoires, possibly indicating oligoclonality.

The CDR3 is 13 residues long. The V end was cut by 11 bases, the J end by 4 bases, with 12 bases between. Germline V lookup: CDR1 SNHLY, CDR2 FYNNEI. Alpha and beta constant-region primers primed reverse transcription of approximately 460 ng RNA. Each of the alpha and beta chains got its own library through chain-specific third strand synthesis with indices. A single primer pair per chain amplified all rearrangements, with per-molecule barcodes. TCRdb reprocessed the 5' RACE reads via MiXCR and lists one record per CDR3 protein. The profile covers some 17,000 distinct CDR3 sequences, with over 9% appearing a single time and under 3.5% taken by the ten largest.

This receptor was taken from an adult in good health. This rearrangement joins TRBV2 to TRBJ2-6; D remains ambiguous. The sample consisted of blood. The CDR3 sequence: CAAVAEGANVLTF. In nucleotides, the CDR3 is TGTGCCGCGGTGGCTGAAGGGGCCAACGTCCTGACTTTC.